The source of this TCR beta chain is a study of identical twins. Only a few counts were recorded for this clonotype. Its antigen is as yet unknown. V gave up 0 bases and J gave up 6 bases; unmatched junction bases: 16. The CDR3 has 19 amino acids. From germline, CDR1 is SGHRS and CDR2 YFSETQ. Points from the study as a whole: Carriage of fewer insertions was seen in abundant cord blood beta clonotypes, whereas memory repertoires showed none. Twin-shared out-of-frame alpha sequences showed excess low generation probability.

TCRdb reprocessed the 5' RACE reads via MiXCR and lists one record per CDR3 protein. This sample has fewer than 650,000 distinct CDR3 sequences, with roughly 9.5% found just once. This same sample was also taken into another study, of yellow fever vaccine responses in identical twins. Per that paper: As reported, the vaccine T cell response of twins seemed partly convergent and partly personalized.

The sequencing sample was made of PBMCs. This sequence joins TRBV5-1 and TRBJ2-1; TRBD1 aligns across 9 bases. The clonotype was recovered from a woman under 30 in good health. CDR3 nucleotide sequence: TGCGCCAGCAGCTTGGTTGGGACAGGGTCCTCCCTTTCCATCAATGAGCAGTTCTTC. Its protein product is CASSLVGTGSSLSINEQFF.